This entry lists 18 T cell receptor beta chains sequenced from one sample in a study of tumor-infiltrating lymphocytes in primary liver carcinoma. The investigators made TCR beta cDNA from about 500 ng total RNA, using a constant-region primer. Employing slightly modified ARM-PCR, three nested multiplex PCR rounds were run, and these gave rise to the TCR beta libraries. Running about 11 cycles apiece, the first two PCR rounds relied on TRBV1-TRBV30 forward primers together with a C-beta reverse primer. A single record per CDR3 protein comes from TCRdb applying MiXCR to the multiplex PCR reads. The table has approximately 310,000 distinct CDR3 sequences, roughly 60% seen once. The study extracted blood RNA from unsorted whole blood and also extracted germline DNA. The source material was peripheral blood. The origin of the receptors is a man between 35 and 55 years old with primary liver carcinoma and hepatitis B virus infection.

This clonotype has only a few counts. A much larger clone sits a single nucleotide away, making a read error possible. This CDR3 reads CVSSQGGGVGEQFF. As DNA, the CDR3 is TGTGTCAGCAGCCAAGGTGGCGGGGTTGGGGAGCAGTTCTTC. The chain carries TRBV14 and TRBJ2-1; a possible D gene is TRBD2 (6 bases). The CDR3 is 14 residues long. Germline V gene sequence: CDR1 SGHDN, CDR2 FVKESK.

This clonotype was counted ten times or more. The gene calls are TRBV10-3 and TRBJ1-6; D is undetermined. Trimming cost V 8 bases and J 6 bases, with 8 bases left between them. Germline V CDR1 and CDR2: ENHRY, SYGVKD. The length of the CDR3 is 12 residues. CDR3: CAIQDPNSPLHF. CDR3 DNA sequence: TGTGCCATCCAGGACCCTAATTCACCCCTCCACTTT.

As regards this clonotype: Relative to the germline gene, one junction end is altered; a read error may explain this. The V call is TRBV7-9, the J call TRBJ2-3; 11 bases line up with TRBD2. The CDR3 consists of 15 residues. Germline V gene lookup returns CDR1 SEHNR and CDR2 FQNEAQ (reference sequence). The CDR3, as DNA: TGTGCCAGCAGCGGTGGGACTAGCGGCGGGGATACGCAGTGTTTT. This encodes CASSGGTSGGDTQCF.

Note on this clonotype: A much larger clone is a single base away; this may be a read error. Since the CDR3 does not end with the conserved phenylalanine or tryptophan, this likely comes from a read error. The chain recombines TRBV6-2 or TRBV6-3 with TRBJ1-1; no clear D gene. V was cut by 0 bases and J by 3 bases, with 20 bases left in between. Germline CDR1 and CDR2: MNHEY and SVGEGT. The CDR3 has 18 residues. CDR3 DNA sequence: TGTGCCAGCAGTTACTCCGGGGATTCCTCCCCACGTCACACTGAAGCTTTCTCT. This sequence encodes CASSYSGDSSPRHTEAFS.

This clonotype is a singleton in its sample. A much larger clone sits a single nucleotide away, making a read error possible. J is TRBJ2-7 and V is TRBV6-2 or TRBV6-3, with TRBD2 matching 8 bases. The CDR3 contains 16 residues. Unmatched junction bases numbered 13, after V lost 4 bases and J lost 5 bases. Germline loops: CDR1 MNHEY, CDR2 SVGEGT. The CDR3 sequence is CASSFFFSGIDNEQYF. Written as DNA, the CDR3 is TGTGCCAGCAGTTTCTTCTTTAGCGGGATTGACAACGAGCAGTACTTC.

This clonotype turned up a few times. V and J are TRBV12-3 or TRBV12-4 and TRBJ1-5, with 7 bases that match TRBD1. The CDR3 totals 16 residues. Trimming removed 5 bases from V and 3 bases from J; junction bases left unmatched: 10. CDR3 protein: CASSLLPGQHNQPQHF. The CDR3 DNA reads TGTGCCAGCAGTCTATTACCGGGACAGCACAATCAGCCCCAGCATTTT.

With regard to this clonotype: One base away lies a much larger clone, so this may be a sequencing read error. In DNA, the CDR3 is TGCAGCACCGAACTAGCGGGAGTAGATACGCAGTATTTT. It codes for CSTELAGVDTQYF. The chain couples TRBV29-1 to TRBJ2-3; 11 bases line up with TRBD2. V shed 8 bases and J 5 bases; nucleotides not matched to a gene: 6. The CDR3 spans 13 residues. Germline CDR1 SQVTM, CDR2 ANQGSEA.

Notes on this clonotype: A junction end diverges from the germline sequence, so it may reflect a read error. V and J are TRBV12-3 or TRBV12-4 and TRBJ1-3; 9 nucleotides line up with TRBD1. The CDR3 loop spans 16 amino acids. Here the CDR3 DNA reads TGTGTCAGCAGCAAGGGACAGGGAGACTCTGGAAACACCATATATTTT. This codes for CVSSKGQGDSGNTIYF.

About this clonotype itself: The limits of the CDR3 on the DNA are not certain, so only TCRdb's listed CDR3 is given. The chain has TRBV11-2 and TRBJ1-2; TRBD1, the table's D call, was not compared with the DNA. Germline V lookup: CDR1 SGHAT, CDR2 FQNNGV. The CDR3 sequence runs 16 residues, both termini included. This CDR3 reads CASSFAGGAYPFSYIF.

This clonotype was recorded at least ten times. The chain has TRBV4-2 and TRBJ1-2; D gene unclear. From germline, CDR1 is LGHNA and CDR2 YNFKEQ. This CDR3 is 16 amino acids long. The germline V and J ends were trimmed by 0 bases and 7 bases, with 18 bases remaining between them. The CDR3 DNA is TGTGCCAGCAGCCAAGATAGACGGGCCGTTGGTCCTGGCTACACCTTC. Its protein product is CASSQDRRAVGPGYTF.

In the case of this clonotype: A junction boundary mismatches the germline segment, possibly from a read error. This chain joins TRBV28 and TRBJ2-1; no definite D call. CDR3 length: 11 amino acids. CDR1 and CDR2 (germline): MDHEN, SYDVKM. The chain's CDR3 is CASSHDNERFF. The CDR3 DNA is TGTGCCAGCAGTCACGACAATGAGCGGTTCTTC.

With regard to this clonotype: Mismatch with germline at one junction end may stem from a read error. This chain uses TRBV29-1 with TRBJ2-5, with D perhaps TRBD1 (6 bases). CDR1 SQVTM and CDR2 ANQGSEA come from the germline V gene. CDR3 size: 14 residues. The CDR3 region is CSVAKGVSEETQHF. The CDR3 nucleotides read TGTAGCGTTGCAAAGGGGGTGAGCGAAGAGACCCAGCACTTC.

There are many counts of this clonotype. The DNA for the CDR3 is TGTGCCAGCACGGGGACAGCCTACGAGCAGTACTTC. It is translated as CASTGTAYEQYF. The chain links TRBV6-6 to TRBJ2-7, with 7 bases fitting TRBD1. The CDR3 has 12 residues. Trimming removed 7 bases from V and 2 bases from J; junction bases left unmatched: 2. Germline-derived CDR1 and CDR2 are MNHNY and SVGAGI (reference sequence).

A note on this clonotype: With a much larger clone just one base away, this may be a read error. This chain connects TRBV5-5 to TRBJ2-1; 11 positions match TRBD1. The CDR3 runs to 15 residues. CDR1 SGHKS and CDR2 YYEKEE come from the germline V gene (reference sequence). CDR3 loop: CASGLSDRGRGEQFF. The CDR3 coding sequence is TGTGCCAGCGGCTTATCGGACAGGGGGCGCGGTGAGCAGTTCTTC. Full variable domain (outside the CDR3, taken from reference TRBV5-5 and TRBJ2-1): DAGVTQSPTHLIKTRGQQVTLRCSPISGHKSVSWYQQVLGQGPQFIFQYYEKEERGRGNFPDRFSARQFPNYSSELNVNALLLGDSALYLCASGLSDRGRGEQFFGPGTRLTVL.

This clonotype has only a few counts. The chain employs TRBV5-6 and TRBJ2-1; TRBD2 agrees at 10 bases. Germline V lookup: CDR1 SGHDT, CDR2 YYEEEE. Trimming removed 0 bases from V and 9 bases from J; junction bases left unmatched: 6. CDR3 size: 15 residues. CDR3 region: CASSLVVAGGGEQFF. DNA of the CDR3: TGTGCCAGCAGCTTGGTGGTAGCGGGAGGAGGTGAGCAGTTCTTC.

Concerning this clonotype itself: Relative to the germline gene, one junction end is altered; a read error may explain this. The chain carries TRBV11-1 and TRBJ2-3, with D uncertain. The V gene's germline CDR1 is SGHAT and CDR2 FQDESV (reference sequence). CDR3 length: 13 amino acids. CDR3: CASSLSSADMQCF. In DNA form, the CDR3 reads TGTGCCAGCAGCTTATCGTCCGCAGATATGCAGTGTTTT. The full variable domain, rest sourced from reference TRBV11-1 and TRBJ2-3, is EAEVAQSPRYKITEKSQAVAFWCDPISGHATLYWYRQILGQGPELLVQFQDESVVDDSQLPKDRFSAERLKGVDSTLKIQPAELGDSAMYLCASSLSSADMQCFGPGTRLTVL.

For this clonotype: This clone may be a read error of a much larger clone one base away. The V gene is TRBV6-6, the J gene TRBJ1-4, with a possible D match to TRBD1 (5 bases). Germline V gene data show CDR1 as MNHNY and CDR2 as SVGAGI (reference sequence). The CDR3 runs 15 residues. Trimming took 6 bases from V and 3 from J, leaving 14 bases between them. CDR3 nucleotide sequence: TGTGCCAGCAGCGCGAGGGGATCAGCTAATGAAAAACTGTTTTTT. Its protein is CASSARGSANEKLFF.

This clonotype was counted ten times or more. The chain carries TRBV29-1 and TRBJ1-2; TRBD1 matches at 7 bases. V was clipped by 1 base and J by 7 bases; unmatched bases: 6. The CDR3 has 13 residues. CDR1 is SQVTM and CDR2 is ANQGSEA in the germline V gene. For the CDR3, the DNA is TGCAGCGTTGAAGGAGGGGGCGGGGGTGGCTACACCTTC. It codes for CSVEGGGGGGYTF.